The entry below gives a single T cell receptor beta chain sequence along with its context. Its antigen remains unidentified. From RNA transcripts, TCR beta CDR3 regions were amplified. TCR CDR3 regions were first amplified by RT-PCR with HTBI primers. TCRdb reprocessed the multiplex PCR reads with MiXCR, giving one entry per CDR3 protein. The sample includes 340,000 or so distinct CDR3 sequences, approximately 17% seen only once; the top ten take around 33%. This record comes from a study of T cells in Graves' hyperthyroidism and ophthalmopathy. Study-wide results and caveats: Ophthalmopathy was identified by the model a median about seven months ahead of onset. Within blood appeared most thyroid clonotypes that had expanded above 0.001.

Stable Graves' hyperthyroidism meant no ophthalmopathy progression within 18 months. V shed 8 bases and J 8 bases; nucleotides not matched to a gene: 20. This CDR3 has 18 residues. CDR1 is LGHDT and CDR2 is YNNKEL in the germline V gene (reference sequence). The V call is TRBV3-1, the J call TRBJ2-3, with TRBD1 matching over 12 bases. The source of this sequence is a man aged 25-45 years with Graves' hyperthyroidism. Sequenced material: blood. The CDR3: CASSPGGPGTGGERTQYF. DNA for the CDR3: TGTGCCAGCTCACCAGGAGGGCCCGGGACAGGGGGCGAGCGTACGCAGTATTTT.